Below are 20 T cell receptor beta chains sequenced from a single sample in a study of blood T cell repertoires in COVID-19. Assay used: immunoSEQ multiplex PCR; TCRdb lists only in-frame clones, some missing. Of 65,000 to 85,000 clones listed, around 80% were seen once; the top ten hold about 5%. Input material: peripheral blood. These receptors were taken from a man aged 50-60 years with active COVID-19.

The table lists this clone with many counts. The chain recombines TRBV3-1 (or the pseudogene TRBV3-2) with TRBJ1-6; no clear D. With 3 bases removed from V and 9 bases from J, the gap between germline ends came to 6 bases. The CDR3 extends over 12 amino acids. Germline CDR1 is LGHDT and CDR2 is YNNKEL (reference sequence). This CDR3 reads CASSHSPSPLHF. The DNA of the CDR3 is TGTGCCAGCAGCCATAGTCCTTCACCCCTCCACTTT.

This rearrangement joins TRBV6-2 or TRBV6-3 to TRBJ2-7; TRBD2 aligns across 9 bases. The CDR3 runs 16 residues. Germline loops: CDR1 MNHEY, CDR2 SVGEGT. The trim removed 0 bases at V and 3 bases at J, leaving 6 bases unmatched. Written as DNA, the CDR3 is TGTGCCAGCAGTTACTCACGAGCGGGGGGTGACTACGAGCAGTACTTC. Its protein is CASSYSRAGGDYEQYF.

This chain links TRBV19 with TRBJ1-5; TRBD1 might be the D (5 bases). V was clipped by 4 bases and J by 3 bases, with 16 bases between them. The CDR3 has 16 residues. Germline CDR1 is LNHDA and CDR2 is SQIVND (reference sequence). The chain's CDR3 is CASSTRWAGDNQPQHF. The CDR3 nucleotides read TGTGCCAGTAGTACCAGGTGGGCGGGGGACAATCAGCCCCAGCATTTT.

The J gene is TRBJ2-3, the V gene TRBV4-2; maybe TRBD1 (5 bases). V was trimmed by 1 base and J by 2 bases, leaving 13 bases between them. Germline V gives CDR1 LGHNA, CDR2 YNFKEQ. This CDR3 spans 16 amino acids. The CDR3 nucleotides are TGTGCCAGCAGCCAAGTGGTGGGTGGGGCCACAGATACGCAGTATTTT. Its translation: CASSQVVGGATDTQYF.

J is TRBJ2-3 and V is TRBV2, with 10 bases fitting TRBD2. Germline V gives CDR1 SNHLY, CDR2 FYNNEI. The CDR3 is made up of 14 amino acids. The J segment lost 0 bases and the V segment lost 10 bases, leaving 4 bases of the junction unmatched. The CDR3 sequence: CATGLAASTDTQYF. The CDR3 DNA follows: TGTGCCACCGGACTAGCGGCTAGCACAGATACGCAGTATTTT.

This clone was found a few times. This chain joins TRBV7-9 and TRBJ2-7; 11 bases are shared with TRBD1. The CDR3 has 14 amino acids. Germline assignment: CDR1 SEHNR and CDR2 FQNEAQ (reference sequence). V was pared by 2 bases and J by 9 bases, with 6 bases of the junction left unmatched. The CDR3 sequence: CASSLPGQGAGQYF. The DNA of the CDR3 is TGTGCCAGCAGCTTACCCGGACAGGGGGCCGGGCAGTACTTC.

The rearrangement uses TRBV7-8 and TRBJ2-1; TRBD2 matches 8 bases. This CDR3 contains 15 residues. Germline V gene data show CDR1 as SGHVS and CDR2 as FQNEAQ. V dropped 1 base and J dropped 8; count of bases not matched to a gene: 7. CDR3 in DNA: TGTGCCAGCAGCTTAGGGGTGGGACTAGGGTATGAGCAGTTCTTC. Amino acids: CASSLGVGLGYEQFF.

This chain joins TRBV5-1 and TRBJ2-5; 8 positions match TRBD1. Trimming at V came to 4 bases and at J to 4 bases, leaving 9 bases not matched to a gene. In germline, CDR1 is SGHRS, CDR2 YFSETQ. The CDR3 has 15 residues. CDR3: CASSRQGAEGETQYF. CDR3 nucleotides: TGCGCCAGCAGCCGCCAGGGGGCTGAGGGAGAGACCCAGTACTTC.

This clone was seen a handful of times. The rearrangement links TRBV5-1 to TRBJ2-7, with 7 bases identical to TRBD2. Germline-derived CDR1 and CDR2 are SGHRS and YFSETQ. The CDR3 runs to 13 residues. Trimming took 5 bases from V and 5 from J; bases not matched to a gene: 7. CDR3 coding DNA: TGCGCCAGCAGGCCTCATGGGAGGGACGAGCAGTACTTC. It is translated as CASRPHGRDEQYF.

The chain combines TRBV7-2 with TRBJ2-1, with TRBD2 matching over 14 bases. The CDR3 consists of 17 residues. J was trimmed by 4 bases and V by 5 bases; bases with no gene match: 7. Germline values: CDR1 SGHTA, CDR2 FQGNSA. The CDR3 DNA follows: TGTGCCAGCAGCCTGAGACTAGCGGGAGGGCCTTACAATGAGCAGTTCTTC. Its protein is CASSLRLAGGPYNEQFF. Combining the CDR3 with reference TRBV7-2 and TRBJ2-1 gives the whole variable domain GAGVSQSPSNKVTEKGKDVELRCDPISGHTALYWYRQSLGQGLEFLIYFQGNSAPDKSGLPSDRFSAERTGGSVSTLTIQRTQQEDSAVYLCASSLRLAGGPYNEQFFGPGTRLTVL.

V gene TRBV4-1 combines with J gene TRBJ2-7; D may be TRBD1 (5 bases). CDR1 and CDR2 from the germline V gene are MGHRA and YSYEKL. The CDR3 is made up of 12 amino acids. Trimming removed 3 bases at V and 6 bases at J, with 9 bases between. The CDR3 protein is CASSQVDSEQYF. The CDR3 DNA follows: TGCGCCAGCAGCCAGGTTGACAGCGAGCAGTACTTC.

This clone occurred once. This chain joins TRBV6-6 and TRBJ2-2; the D gene is possibly TRBD1 (6 bases). Germline assignment: CDR1 MNHNY and CDR2 SVGAGI (reference sequence). This CDR3 has 14 amino acids. The V gene lost 6 bases and the J gene lost 1 base, with 9 bases spanning the gap. The DNA for the CDR3 is TGTGCCAGCAGGGAGGACAGGAACACCGGGGAGCTGTTTTTT. Encoded protein: CASREDRNTGELFF.

This chain joins TRBV20-1 and TRBJ2-2; D perhaps matches TRBD2 (6 bases). Looked up from germline, CDR1 is DFQATT and CDR2 is SNEGSKA (reference sequence). The CDR3 spans 14 residues. The V gene lost 3 bases and the J gene lost 3 bases, with 11 bases spanning the gap. Written as DNA, the CDR3 is TGCAGTGCTAGTGGGACTTTTGACACCGGGGAGCTGTTTTTT. It encodes CSASGTFDTGELFF.

V and J are TRBV14 and TRBJ1-2; 8 nucleotides match TRBD1. CDR1 SGHDN and CDR2 FVKESK come from the germline V gene. V lost 5 bases to trimming and J lost 4 bases; unmatched junction nucleotides: 3. The CDR3 consists of 13 residues. The CDR3 sequence is CASSFGQGYGYTF. The CDR3 DNA sequence: TGTGCCAGCAGCTTCGGACAGGGCTATGGCTACACCTTC.

This clone has just one count. The genes are TRBV28 and TRBJ2-3; possibly TRBD2 for D (6 bases). With 4 bases removed from V and 6 bases from J, the gap between germline ends came to 14 bases. The germline CDR1 and CDR2 sequences are MDHEN and SYDVKM. The CDR3 has 14 residues. CDR3 sequence: CASSSVTRSDTQYF. Here the CDR3 DNA reads TGTGCCAGCAGTTCAGTGACTAGATCCGATACGCAGTATTTT.

The chain employs TRBV29-1 and TRBJ1-4; unclear D gene. Germline lookup yields CDR1 SQVTM and CDR2 ANQGSEA. Trimming cost V 1 base and J 8 bases, with 14 bases left between them. The CDR3 contains 14 residues. CDR3 protein: CSVEASPDGEKLFF. The CDR3 nucleotides read TGCAGCGTTGAAGCCTCTCCAGACGGGGAAAAACTGTTTTTT.

This rearrangement joins TRBV28 to TRBJ2-7; TRBD1 matches 10 bases. The CDR3 spans 15 residues. V lost 2 bases to trimming and J lost 1 base; unmatched junction nucleotides: 2. The V gene's germline CDR1 is MDHEN and CDR2 SYDVKM. CDR3 bases: TGTGCCAGCAGTTTAGGGACAGGGGAATCCTACGAGCAGTACTTC. As protein: CASSLGTGESYEQYF.

V gene TRBV28 combines with J gene TRBJ2-6; D is perhaps TRBD2 (7 bases). Trimming cost V 6 bases and J 2 bases, with 11 bases left between them. The CDR3 is 15 residues long. The germline V gene has CDR1 MDHEN and CDR2 SYDVKM. The CDR3 sequence is CASSRGGAGANVLTF. The CDR3 DNA reads TGTGCCAGCAGCCGAGGGGGGGCTGGGGCCAACGTCCTGACTTTC.

CDR3 protein: CASSSITSGGNTGELFF. CDR3 bases: TGTGCCAGTAGTTCAATTACTAGCGGGGGTAACACCGGGGAGCTGTTTTTT. The V gene is TRBV19, the J gene TRBJ2-2; 11 bases are shared with TRBD2. V gave up 5 bases and J gave up 2 bases; unmatched junction bases: 7. CDR1 and CDR2 (germline): LNHDA, SQIVND (reference sequence). CDR3 size: 17 residues.

The V call is TRBV5-1, the J call TRBJ1-1, with TRBD1 identical over 7 bases. The junction had 5 bases not matched to a gene; V was cut back by 3 bases and J by 0 bases. Germline V gene lookup returns CDR1 SGHRS and CDR2 YFSETQ. The CDR3 is 15 residues long. The CDR3 nucleotides read TGCGCCAGCAGCTCCAGGGGGACGCTGAACACTGAAGCTTTCTTT. It codes for CASSSRGTLNTEAFF.